These T cell receptor beta chains were read from a single sample in a study of T cell changes during pregnancy in multiple sclerosis. Assay: immunoSEQ multiplex PCR; the TCRdb copy retains only in-frame clones and omits some. The repertoire includes 35,000 to 45,000 clones, 80% to 90% of them detected once, and 0.56% sits in the top ten. Source: CD4+ T cells from peripheral blood mononuclear cells, taken before pregnancy. These receptors were taken from a female donor with multiple sclerosis, enrolled in a pregnancy study. Both conserved end residues are part of each CDR3. The D gene is left open where the match is weak. Some rows have no size entry. The others give once, few or many, or a class for an expanded clone.

TRBJ2-7 NA TRBV10-2 NA TGCGCCAGCGTGGGACACCTCGGAGGCGAGCAGTACTTC CASVGHLGGEQYF
TRBJ1-1 NA TRBV6-1 NA TGTGCCACCTCCCGGCAAGGCGGGAACACTGAAGCTTTCTTT CATSRQGGNTEAFF
TRBJ1-1 NA TRBV1 NA TGCACCAGCAGCCAAGATAGCACTGAAGCTTTCTTT CTSSQDSTEAFF
TRBJ2-1 NA TRBV30 NA TGTGCCTGGAGTCCTCACCCCGGTATCCCCTACAATGAGCAGTTCTTC CAWSPHPGIPYNEQFF
TRBJ2-3 NA TRBV25-1 NA TGTGCCAGCAGCCCTGGGAGAACAAGCAGCGCTACAGATACGCAGTATTTT CASSPGRTSSATDTQYF
TRBJ1-3 NA TRBV6-5 NA TGTGCCAGCAGACAGGGCCCTGGAAACACCATATATTTT CASRQGPGNTIYF
TRBJ1-2 NA TRBV5-1 few TGCGCCAGCAGCCTCGGGGTGCTCTATGGCTACACCTTC CASSLGVLYGYTF
TRBJ2-2 NA TRBV7-3 NA TGTGCCAGCAGCTTGGGGCCGACGGGGAACACCGGGGAGCTGTTTTTT CASSLGPTGNTGELFF
TRBJ2-2 TRBD2 TRBV5-5 NA TGTGCCAGCAGCCGACTAGCGGGGGTTACCGCGGGCACCGGGGAGCTGTTTTTT CASSRLAGVTAGTGELFF
TRBJ2-5 NA TRBV28 NA TGTGCCAGCAGAATACAGGGAACGTACCAAGAGACCCAGTACTTC CASRIQGTYQETQYF
TRBJ1-2 TRBD1 TRBV30 NA TGTGCCTGGAGTGAGGGACAGGGAAATGGCTACACCTTC CAWSEGQGNGYTF
TRBJ1-5 TRBD1 TRBV19 NA TGTGCCAGTGGGACAGGGAGGCGATTTAGCAATCAGCCCCAGCATTTT CASGTGRRFSNQPQHF
TRBJ2-1 TRBD1 TRBV7-9 NA TGTGCCAGCAGCCTAGCTGGGACAGACAATGAGCAGTTCTTC CASSLAGTDNEQFF
TRBJ2-1 NA TRBV7-3 NA TGTGCCAGCAGCTTAACGCCTAGTTCCTACAATGAGCAGTTCTTC CASSLTPSSYNEQFF
TRBJ1-5 NA TRBV21-1 NA TGTGCCAGCAGCATACCGTCGGGAGGTCAGCCCCAGCATTTT CASSIPSGGQPQHF
TRBJ1-4 TRBD1 TRBV27 NA TGTGCCAGCAGTTTAACAGGGGGCTTTAATGAAAAACTGTTTTTT CASSLTGGFNEKLFF
TRBJ1-3 NA TRBV5-8 once TGTGCCAGCAGCTTGGTGGCAAGTGGAAACACCATATATTTT CASSLVASGNTIYF
TRBJ2-1 NA TRBV7-2 NA TGTGCCAGCAGCTTGAGGGGAGGCGATGAGCAGTTCTTC CASSLRGGDEQFF
TRBJ1-2 TRBD1 TRBV5-5 NA TGTGCCAGCAGCTTGGGGGGGACAGCGAACTATGGCTACACCTTC CASSLGGTANYGYTF
TRBJ2-2 TRBD2 TRBV7-3 NA TGTGCCAGCAGCCTAGTAGCGGGGGGCGTGACCGGGGAGCTGTTTTTT CASSLVAGGVTGELFF
TRBJ2-7 NA TRBV7-9 NA TGTGCCAGCAGCCCCCAACCGGGGGACTACGAGCAGTACTTC CASSPQPGDYEQYF
TRBJ1-2 NA TRBV6-5 NA TGTGCCAGCAGTTTAGGGGGGGTGAGCGGTGACTACACCTTC CASSLGGVSGDYTF
TRBJ1-2 TRBD1 TRBV11-2 NA TGTGCCAGCAGCTTAGGAGGGGGCCCCTATGGCTACACCTTC CASSLGGGPYGYTF